This TCR beta chain was obtained from a study of cytomegalovirus exposure and HLA in healthy donors. About the study: Later analysis reported that the 120 or so validation repertoires shared the platform of the 500 to 850 first-cohort repertoires.

CDR3 length equals 16 residues. The junction had 1 base not matched to a gene; V was cut back by 3 bases and J by 2 bases. Germline CDR1 reads LNHDA; CDR2 reads SQIVND (reference sequence). Of note for this clone: Antigen specificity is unknown.

Study-wide findings and caveats: As was reported, the classifier diagnosed cytomegalovirus status with high specificity and sensitivity. The authors confirmed in vitro that a few CMV-associated chains were specific for CMV antigens.

Generated by immunoSEQ multiplex PCR, the TCRdb table keeps only in-frame clones and is missing some. This table holds about 150,000 clones, more than 70% found once. Sequencing was done on a sample of PBMCs. V usage is TRBV19 and J usage is TRBJ2-5, with 15 nucleotides matching TRBD2. This TCR came from a human donor in good health. CDR3 region: CASSMGTSGGQETQYF. The CDR3 region has the DNA TGTGCCAGTAGTATGGGGACTAGCGGGGGGCAAGAGACCCAGTACTTC.